This TCR beta chain is from a study of T-cell memory formation after mild COVID-19. Looking at the study overall: Clusters of TCRs were largely donor specific.

The CDR3 runs to 11 residues. Germline V gives CDR1 LGHDT, CDR2 YNNKEL (reference sequence). A single record per CDR3 protein comes from TCRdb applying MiXCR to the 5' RACE reads. The sample lists roughly 580,000 distinct CDR3 sequences, about a sixth occurring once. This clonotype was detected a few times. Sequence at one end of the junction differs from germline and may be a read error. The chain combines TRBV3-1 with TRBJ2-5; D is undetermined. Sequencing input: PBMCs or a T cell subset sorted from them (not recorded which). This TCR was recovered from an adult woman who had mild COVID-19 (a few samples of this study predate the infection). Cell type and time point are not known. The CDR3 bases are TGTGCCAGCAGCCGGGGTTTAGGAGTCAACTTC. Residues: CASSRGLGVNF.